The clone carrying this TCR beta chain appeared a few times. Antigen: not known. This sample was included in a study of T cells after yellow fever vaccination. TCR cDNA, made by 5'RACE template switching, carried an added universal primer site and UMIs. TCRdb re-derived calls from the 5' RACE reads in MiXCR, one entry per CDR3 protein. The data hold 300,000 to 400,000 distinct CDR3 sequences, with more than 8.5% observed a single time. General study results and limits: A small proportion of clonotypes was detected in both the CD4 and CD8 compartments.

The ends were cut back, 3 bases at V and 5 bases at J, with 18 bases in the middle. The CDR3 has 16 residues. The sequences come from PBMCs, collected on the day of the first yellow fever vaccination. The chain has TRBV12-3 or TRBV12-4 and TRBJ2-3, with D unresolved. The receptor's source is a man aged 18 to 30 who received the YFV17D yellow fever vaccine. The DNA of the CDR3 is TGTGCCAGCAGTTTTAGGGCAGGTTCATTGGGAGATACGCAGTATTTT. Translation gives CASSFRAGSLGDTQYF.